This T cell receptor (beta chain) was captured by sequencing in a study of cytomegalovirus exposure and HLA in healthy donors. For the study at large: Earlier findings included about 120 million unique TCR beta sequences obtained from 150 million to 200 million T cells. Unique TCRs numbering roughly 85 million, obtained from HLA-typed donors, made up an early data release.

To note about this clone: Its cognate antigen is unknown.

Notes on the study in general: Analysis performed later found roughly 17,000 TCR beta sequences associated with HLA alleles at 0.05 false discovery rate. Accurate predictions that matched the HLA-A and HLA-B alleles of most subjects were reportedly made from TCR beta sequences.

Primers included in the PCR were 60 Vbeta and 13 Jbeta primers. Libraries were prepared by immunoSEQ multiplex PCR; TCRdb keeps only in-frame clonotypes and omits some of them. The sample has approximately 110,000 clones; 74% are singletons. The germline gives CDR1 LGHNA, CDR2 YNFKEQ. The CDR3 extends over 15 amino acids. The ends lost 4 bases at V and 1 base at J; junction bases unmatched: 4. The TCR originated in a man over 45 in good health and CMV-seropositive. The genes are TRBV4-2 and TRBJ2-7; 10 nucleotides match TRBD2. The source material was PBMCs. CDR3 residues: CASSLILAGSYEQYF. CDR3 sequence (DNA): TGTGCCAGCAGCCTCATACTAGCGGGGTCCTACGAGCAGTACTTC.